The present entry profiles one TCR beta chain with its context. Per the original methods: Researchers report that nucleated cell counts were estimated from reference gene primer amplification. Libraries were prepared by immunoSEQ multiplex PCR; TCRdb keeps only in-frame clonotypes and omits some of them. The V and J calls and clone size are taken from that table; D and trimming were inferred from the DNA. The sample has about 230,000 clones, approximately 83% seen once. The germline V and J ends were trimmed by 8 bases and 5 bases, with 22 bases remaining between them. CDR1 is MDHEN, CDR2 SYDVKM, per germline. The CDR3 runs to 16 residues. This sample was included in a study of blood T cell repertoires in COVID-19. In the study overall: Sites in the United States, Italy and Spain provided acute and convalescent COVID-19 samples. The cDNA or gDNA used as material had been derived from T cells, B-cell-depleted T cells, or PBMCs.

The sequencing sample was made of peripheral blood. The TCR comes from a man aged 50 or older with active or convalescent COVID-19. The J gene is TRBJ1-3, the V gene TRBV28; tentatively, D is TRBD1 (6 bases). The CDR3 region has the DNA TGTGCCAGCTCCCAGGGGACCAGTTCATATAGAAACACCATATATTTT. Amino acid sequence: CASSQGTSSYRNTIYF. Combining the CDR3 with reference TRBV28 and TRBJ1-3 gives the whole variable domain DVKVTQSSRYLVKRTGEKVFLECVQDMDHENMFWYRQDPGLGLRLIYFSYDVKMKEKGDIPEGYSVSREKKERFSLILESASTNQTSMYLCASSQGTSSYRNTIYFGEGSWLTVV.